This T cell receptor beta chain was recovered during a study of T cell responses to AZD1222 COVID-19 vaccine. For the study at large: Pooling of second doses given at about 4 or about 12 weeks was done.

The V gene's germline CDR1 is LNHDA and CDR2 SQIVND (reference sequence). This CDR3 has 16 residues. Trimming shortened V by 7 bases and J by 0 bases, and 16 bases separated the two germline ends. Remarks on this clone: Its antigen is unknown.

Notes on the study in general: It should be noted that donors were predominantly white British and more often female, and clonal diversity was possibly underestimated. Just six AZD1222 recipients were seropositive at baseline. Dominant at 160-218 and 743-854, vaccine-associated CD4 TCRs also spanned spike.

Method: immunoSEQ multiplex PCR; TCRdb's copy keeps in-frame clones and lacks some. There are approximately 200,000 clones in the sample; 90% to 95% occur only once, and approximately 9.6% lies in the top ten. The sample in question was peripheral blood, obtained on day 0 of AZD1222 vaccination. The V call is TRBV19, the J call TRBJ1-3; TRBD1 is a possible D gene (5 bases). This clonotype was obtained from an adult in good health. The CDR3 DNA is TGTGCCAGTACTCTAGACAGCCCGAGCTCTGGAAACACCATATATTTT. Translated, it gives CASTLDSPSSGNTIYF.